This is a list of T cell receptor beta chains from one sample in a study of T cell responses to AZD1222 COVID-19 vaccine. Method: immunoSEQ multiplex PCR; TCRdb's copy keeps in-frame clones and lacks some. The table has approximately 100,000 clones, 91% seen once. The specimen comprised peripheral blood, sampled on day 0 of AZD1222 vaccination. These receptors were taken from an adult in good health. CDR3s include the opening cysteine and the closing phenylalanine or tryptophan. A D gene is named only where the DNA matches it firmly. Not all rows give a size; the values are once, few, many and, for expanded clones, a class.

D gene: TRBD1
V gene: TRBV27
clone size: .
J gene: TRBJ2-7
CDR3 length: 14
CDR3 DNA: TGTGCCAGCGCACAGGGGCCAATCTCCTACGAGCAGTACTTC
CDR3 protein: CASAQGPISYEQYF

D gene: .
V gene: TRBV7-2
clone size: .
J gene: TRBJ2-7
CDR3 length: 13
CDR3 DNA: TGTGCCAGCAGCTTAGAAGGGGGCTACGAGCAGTACTTC
CDR3 protein: CASSLEGGYEQYF

D gene: .
V gene: TRBV6-5
clone size: .
J gene: TRBJ1-6
CDR3 length: 15
CDR3 DNA: TGTGCCAGCAGTCAGGTCGGAGCCTTAGGCTCACCCCTCCACTTT
CDR3 protein: CASSQVGALGSPLHF

D gene: .
V gene: TRBV14
clone size: .
J gene: TRBJ2-5
CDR3 length: 15
CDR3 DNA: TGTGCCAGCAGCCAGCGGCTAGGGTTCGCGGAGACCCAGTACTTC
CDR3 protein: CASSQRLGFAETQYF

D gene: TRBD1
V gene: TRBV28
clone size: .
J gene: TRBJ1-4
CDR3 length: 16
CDR3 DNA: TGTGCCAGCAGTTTCTCAGACAGGGGGCGTAATGAAAAACTGTTTTTT
CDR3 protein: CASSFSDRGRNEKLFF

D gene: .
V gene: TRBV5-6
clone size: .
J gene: TRBJ1-2
CDR3 length: 13
CDR3 DNA: TGTGCCAGCAGGATTCAGGGAGGCGATGGCTACACCTTC
CDR3 protein: CASRIQGGDGYTF

D gene: TRBD2
V gene: TRBV6-5
clone size: .
J gene: TRBJ2-1
CDR3 length: 14
CDR3 DNA: TGTGCCAGCACCCCACTAGCGGGAGGAGGTGAGCAGTTCTTC
CDR3 protein: CASTPLAGGGEQFF

D gene: .
V gene: TRBV3-1/TRBV3-2
clone size: .
J gene: TRBJ1-2
CDR3 length: 13
CDR3 DNA: TGTGCCAGCAGCCCCCGGGCCCGTGGTGGCTACACCTTC
CDR3 protein: CASSPRARGGYTF

D gene: TRBD1
V gene: TRBV18
clone size: .
J gene: TRBJ1-2
CDR3 length: 16
CDR3 DNA: TGTGCCAGCTCACCACTCGGACAGGGATCTAACTATGGCTACACCTTC
CDR3 protein: CASSPLGQGSNYGYTF

D gene: TRBD1
V gene: TRBV7-2
clone size: .
J gene: TRBJ2-1
CDR3 length: 16
CDR3 DNA: TGTGCCAGCAGCTCCCCTAGACAGGGTAGGGACAATGAGCAGTTCTTC
CDR3 protein: CASSSPRQGRDNEQFF

D gene: .
V gene: TRBV24-1
clone size: .
J gene: TRBJ1-4
CDR3 length: 13
CDR3 DNA: TGTGCCACCAAGGCCCCAGGGGAAGAAAAACTGTTTTTT
CDR3 protein: CATKAPGEEKLFF

D gene: TRBD1
V gene: TRBV5-8
clone size: .
J gene: TRBJ1-2
CDR3 length: 14
CDR3 DNA: TGTGCCAGCAGACCCGGGACAGGGGTCTTTGGCTACACCTTC
CDR3 protein: CASRPGTGVFGYTF

D gene: .
V gene: TRBV3-1/TRBV3-2
clone size: .
J gene: TRBJ1-5
CDR3 length: 15
CDR3 DNA: TGTGCCAGCAGCCAAGCACGGGGTATCAATCAGCCCCAGCATTTT
CDR3 protein: CASSQARGINQPQHF

D gene: .
V gene: TRBV24-1
clone size: .
J gene: TRBJ2-1
CDR3 length: 11
CDR3 DNA: TGTGCCACCAGTAGGTACAATGAGCAGTTCTTC
CDR3 protein: CATSRYNEQFF

D gene: TRBD1
V gene: TRBV28
clone size: .
J gene: TRBJ1-5
CDR3 length: 15
CDR3 DNA: TGTGCCAGCAGGAGACAGGGTTATAGCAATCAGCCCCAGCATTTT
CDR3 protein: CASRRQGYSNQPQHF

D gene: .
V gene: TRBV7-3
clone size: once
J gene: TRBJ2-5
CDR3 length: 13
CDR3 DNA: TGTGCCAGCAGCCCCCTAGGGGCAGAGACCCAGTACTTC
CDR3 protein: CASSPLGAETQYF

D gene: .
V gene: TRBV7-9
clone size: .
J gene: TRBJ2-1
CDR3 length: 15
CDR3 DNA: TGTGCCAGCAGCCCGCCGGGGAGTTCGAACAATGAGCAGTTCTTC
CDR3 protein: CASSPPGSSNNEQFF

D gene: TRBD1
V gene: TRBV27
clone size: .
J gene: TRBJ1-4
CDR3 length: 16
CDR3 DNA: TGTGCCAGCAGTTCAAGACCGGGACAGGGGGTTGAAAAACTGTTTTTT
CDR3 protein: CASSSRPGQGVEKLFF